This T cell receptor (beta chain) was sequenced for a study of regulatory T cells in long-lasting Graves disease. Study in general: By definition, persistent Graves' disease involved antithyroid drugs for over 5 years alongside positive TSH receptor antibodies.

In building TCR beta libraries, iRepertoire HTBI primers were used together with Arm-PCR of CDR3 regions. TCRdb redid the calling of the multiplex PCR reads with MiXCR, one entry per CDR3 protein. The sample includes 500,000 to 800,000 distinct CDR3 sequences, 30% seen only once; the top ten take 35% to 55%. Indicated time point: persistent/refractory GD, antithyroid drugs over 5 years with positive TRAb. Extracted PBMC RNA gave rise to the TCR library. The study's findings and limits: New patients shared over 900 public clonotypes, and persistent patients shared more, with fewer than 3,500. TRBV28, TRBJ1-2 and TRBJ2-5 were segments that persistent disease favored.

The sample holds a few counts of this clonotype. The target antigen is unknown. This CDR3 has 15 amino acids. Germline-derived CDR1 and CDR2 are KGHDR and SFDVKD. Deletions cut 7 bases from V and 3 bases from J, with 15 bases between. The chain joins TRBV24-1 to TRBJ1-5; possible D gene TRBD1, 6 bases. This sequence was found in a female donor with Graves disease. Sequenced material: peripheral blood mononuclear cells (PBMCs), taken when the disease was refractory, from a patient treated with antithyroid drugs. CDR3 loop: CATSEVTGHNQPQHF. For the CDR3, the DNA is TGTGCCACCAGCGAAGTGACAGGACACAATCAGCCCCAGCATTTT.